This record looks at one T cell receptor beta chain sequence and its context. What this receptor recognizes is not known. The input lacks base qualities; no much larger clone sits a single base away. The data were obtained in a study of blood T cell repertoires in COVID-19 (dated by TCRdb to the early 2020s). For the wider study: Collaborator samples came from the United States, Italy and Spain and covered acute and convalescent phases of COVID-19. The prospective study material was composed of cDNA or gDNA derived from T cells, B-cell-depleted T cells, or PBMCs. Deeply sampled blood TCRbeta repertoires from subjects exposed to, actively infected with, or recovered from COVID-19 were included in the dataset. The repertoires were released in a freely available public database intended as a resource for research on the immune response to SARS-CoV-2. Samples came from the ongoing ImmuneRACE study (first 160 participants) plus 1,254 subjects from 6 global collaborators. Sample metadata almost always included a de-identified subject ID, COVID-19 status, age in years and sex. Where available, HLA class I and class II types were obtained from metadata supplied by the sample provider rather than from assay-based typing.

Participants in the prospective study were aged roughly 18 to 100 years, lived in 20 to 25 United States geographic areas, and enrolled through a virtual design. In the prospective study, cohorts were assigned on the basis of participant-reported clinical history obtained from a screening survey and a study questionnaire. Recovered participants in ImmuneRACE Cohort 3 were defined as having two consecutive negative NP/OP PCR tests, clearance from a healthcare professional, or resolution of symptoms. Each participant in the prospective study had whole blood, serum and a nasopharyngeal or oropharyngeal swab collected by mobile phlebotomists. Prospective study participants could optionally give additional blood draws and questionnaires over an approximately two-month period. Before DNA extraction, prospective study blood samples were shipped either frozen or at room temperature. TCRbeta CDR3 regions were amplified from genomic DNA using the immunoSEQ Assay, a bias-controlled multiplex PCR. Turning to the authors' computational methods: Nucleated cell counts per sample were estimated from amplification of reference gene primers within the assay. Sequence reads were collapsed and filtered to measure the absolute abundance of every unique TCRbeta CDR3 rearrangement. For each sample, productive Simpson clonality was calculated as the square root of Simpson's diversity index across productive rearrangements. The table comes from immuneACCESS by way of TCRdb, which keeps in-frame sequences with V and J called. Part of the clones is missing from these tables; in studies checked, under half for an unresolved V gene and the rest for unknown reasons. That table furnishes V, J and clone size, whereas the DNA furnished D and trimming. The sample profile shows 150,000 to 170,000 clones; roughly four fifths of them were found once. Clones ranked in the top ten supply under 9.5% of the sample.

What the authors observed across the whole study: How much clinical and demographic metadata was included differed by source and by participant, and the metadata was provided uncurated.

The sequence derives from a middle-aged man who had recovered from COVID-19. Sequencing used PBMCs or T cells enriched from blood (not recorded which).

CDR3 loop: CASSLVVASEAFF. The DNA reads TGTGCCAGCAGCTTAGTTGTGGCATCTGAAGCTTTCTTT. The chain employs TRBV11-3 and TRBJ1-1; the D gene assignment is ambiguous. Taken from the germline V gene, the CDR1 and CDR2 loops are SGHNT and YENEEA. V drops 1 base and J drops 6 bases, leaving 9 bases in between. The cysteine opens and the phenylalanine closes a CDR3 of 13 amino acids. Only CDR3 DNA is held: 39 bases, read in frame from base 1.